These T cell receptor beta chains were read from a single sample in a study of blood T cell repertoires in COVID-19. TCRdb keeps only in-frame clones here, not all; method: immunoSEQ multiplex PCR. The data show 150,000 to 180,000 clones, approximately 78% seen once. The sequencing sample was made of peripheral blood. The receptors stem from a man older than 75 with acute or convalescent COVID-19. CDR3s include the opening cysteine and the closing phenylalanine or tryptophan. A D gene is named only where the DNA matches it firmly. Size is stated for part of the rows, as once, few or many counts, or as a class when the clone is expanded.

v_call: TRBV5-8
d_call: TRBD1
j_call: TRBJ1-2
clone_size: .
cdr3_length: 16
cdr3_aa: CASSLIGTGEVYGYTF
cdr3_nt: TGTGCCAGCAGCTTGATCGGGACAGGGGAAGTCTATGGCTACACCTTC

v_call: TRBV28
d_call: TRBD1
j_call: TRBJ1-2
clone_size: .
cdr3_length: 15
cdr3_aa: CASSSGQGADYGYTF
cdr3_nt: TGTGCCAGCAGTTCGGGACAGGGTGCAGACTATGGCTACACCTTC

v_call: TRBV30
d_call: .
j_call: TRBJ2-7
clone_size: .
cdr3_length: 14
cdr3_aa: CAWSGQTASYEQYF
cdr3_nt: TGTGCCTGGAGTGGACAGACAGCATCCTACGAGCAGTACTTC

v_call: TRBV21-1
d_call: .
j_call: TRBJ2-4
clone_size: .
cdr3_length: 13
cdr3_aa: CASSKVTSGGEYF
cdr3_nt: TGTGCCAGCAGCAAAGTGACCAGCGGAGGCGAGTACTTC

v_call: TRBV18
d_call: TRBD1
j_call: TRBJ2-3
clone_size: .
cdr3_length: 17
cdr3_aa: CASSINRGPRGTDTQYF
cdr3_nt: TGTGCCAGCTCAATCAACAGGGGGCCCAGGGGCACAGATACGCAGTATTTT

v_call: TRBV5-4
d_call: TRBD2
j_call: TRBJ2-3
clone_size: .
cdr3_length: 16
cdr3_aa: CASSPGLAGGLNTQYF
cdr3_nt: TGTGCCAGCAGCCCTGGACTAGCGGGGGGGCTGAATACGCAGTATTTT

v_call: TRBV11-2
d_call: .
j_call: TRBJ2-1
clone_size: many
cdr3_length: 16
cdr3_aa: CASSLERGARYNEQFF
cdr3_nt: TGTGCCAGCAGCTTAGAACGGGGGGCCCGGTACAATGAGCAGTTCTTC

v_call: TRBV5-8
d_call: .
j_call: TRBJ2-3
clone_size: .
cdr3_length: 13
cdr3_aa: CASLPGGADTQYF
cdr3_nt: TGTGCCAGCCTGCCAGGAGGGGCAGATACGCAGTATTTT

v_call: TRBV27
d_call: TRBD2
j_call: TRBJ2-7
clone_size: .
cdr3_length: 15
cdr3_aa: CASSFLAGGRDEQYF
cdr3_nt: TGTGCCAGCAGTTTTCTAGCGGGGGGTAGGGACGAGCAGTACTTC

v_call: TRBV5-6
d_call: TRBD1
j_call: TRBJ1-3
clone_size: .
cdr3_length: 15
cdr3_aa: CASSFGTGVGNTIYF
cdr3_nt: TGTGCCAGCAGCTTTGGTACAGGGGTTGGAAACACCATATATTTT

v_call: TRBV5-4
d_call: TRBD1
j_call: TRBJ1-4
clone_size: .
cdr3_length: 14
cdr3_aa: CASVDRGNNEKLFF
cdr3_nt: TGTGCCAGCGTCGACAGGGGGAATAATGAAAAACTGTTTTTT

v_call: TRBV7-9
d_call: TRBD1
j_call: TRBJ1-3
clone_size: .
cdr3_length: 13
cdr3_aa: CASRTGSGNTIYF
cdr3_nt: TGTGCCAGCAGGACAGGGTCTGGAAACACCATATATTTT

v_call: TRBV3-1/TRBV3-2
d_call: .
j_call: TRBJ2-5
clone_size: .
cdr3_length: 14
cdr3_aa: CASSPMTGKETQYF
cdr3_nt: TGTGCCAGCAGTCCAATGACGGGGAAGGAGACCCAGTACTTC

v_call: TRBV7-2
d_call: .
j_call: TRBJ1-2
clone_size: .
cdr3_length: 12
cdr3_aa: CASSLASSGYTF
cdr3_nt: TGTGCCAGCAGCTTAGCCAGTTCTGGCTACACCTTC

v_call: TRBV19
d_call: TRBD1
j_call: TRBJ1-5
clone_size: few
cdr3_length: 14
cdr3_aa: CASSRTGTRLPQHF
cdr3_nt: TGTGCCAGTAGTCGGACAGGGACCCGTTTGCCCCAGCATTTT

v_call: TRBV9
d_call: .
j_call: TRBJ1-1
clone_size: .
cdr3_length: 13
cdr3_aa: CASSVSGGPEAFF
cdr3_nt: TGTGCCAGCAGCGTCTCGGGGGGACCTGAAGCTTTCTTT

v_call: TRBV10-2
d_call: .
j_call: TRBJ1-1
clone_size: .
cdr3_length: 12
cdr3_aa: CASSEIRGSAFF
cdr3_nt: TGCGCCAGCAGTGAAATCAGGGGCTCAGCTTTCTTT

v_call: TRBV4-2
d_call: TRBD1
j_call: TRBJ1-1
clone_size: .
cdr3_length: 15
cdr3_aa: CASSQDIGRGSEAFF
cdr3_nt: TGTGCCAGCAGCCAAGATATAGGCAGGGGGTCTGAAGCTTTCTTT

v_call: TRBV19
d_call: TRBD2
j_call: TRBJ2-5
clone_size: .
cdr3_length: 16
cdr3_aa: CASSPSILAGQETQYF
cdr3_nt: TGTGCCAGTAGTCCCTCCATTCTAGCGGGACAAGAGACCCAGTACTTC

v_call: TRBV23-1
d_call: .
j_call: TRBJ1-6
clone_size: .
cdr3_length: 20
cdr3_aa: CASSQSNRADSCVYNSPLHF
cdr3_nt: TGCGCCAGCAGTCAATCGAACAGGGCAGATTCTTGTGTTTATAATTCACCCCTCCACTTT

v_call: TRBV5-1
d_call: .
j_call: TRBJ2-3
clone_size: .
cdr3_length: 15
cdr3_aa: CASSWRAPSTDTQYF
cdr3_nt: TGCGCCAGCAGCTGGAGGGCTCCTAGCACAGATACGCAGTATTTT

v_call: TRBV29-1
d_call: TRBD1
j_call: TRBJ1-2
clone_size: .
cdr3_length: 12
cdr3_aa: CSGQGSDYGYTF
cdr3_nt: TGCAGCGGACAGGGGTCGGACTATGGCTACACCTTC

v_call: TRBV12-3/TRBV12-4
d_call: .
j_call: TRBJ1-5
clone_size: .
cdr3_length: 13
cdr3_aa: CASSTVGQDTKHF
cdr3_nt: TGTGCCAGCAGCACTGTAGGGCAGGACACAAAGCATTTT

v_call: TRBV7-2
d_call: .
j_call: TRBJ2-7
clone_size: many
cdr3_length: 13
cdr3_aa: CASSNGHGYEQYF
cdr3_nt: TGTGCCAGCAGCAACGGACACGGTTACGAGCAGTACTTC

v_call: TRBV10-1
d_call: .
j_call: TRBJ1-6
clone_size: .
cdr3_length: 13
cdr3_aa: CASSRGDNSPLHF
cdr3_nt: TGCGCCAGCAGCCGGGGTGATAATTCACCCCTCCACTTT

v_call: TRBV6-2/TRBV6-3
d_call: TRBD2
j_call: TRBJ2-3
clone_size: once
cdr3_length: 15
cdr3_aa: CASSPWTSGADTQYF
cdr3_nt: TGTGCCAGCAGTCCCTGGACTAGCGGGGCGGATACGCAGTATTTT

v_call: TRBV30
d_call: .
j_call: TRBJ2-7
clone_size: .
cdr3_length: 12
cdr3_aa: CAWSRRAGEQYF
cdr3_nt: TGTGCCTGGAGTCGCAGGGCTGGCGAGCAGTACTTC

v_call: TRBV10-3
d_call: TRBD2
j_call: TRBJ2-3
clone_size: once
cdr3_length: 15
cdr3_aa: CAISGGLAGTDTQYF
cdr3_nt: TGTGCCATCAGTGGGGGACTAGCAGGCACAGATACGCAGTATTTT

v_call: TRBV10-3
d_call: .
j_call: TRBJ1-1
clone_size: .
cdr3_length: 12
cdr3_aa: CAITGLNTEAFF
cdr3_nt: TGTGCCATCACGGGGTTGAACACTGAAGCTTTCTTT

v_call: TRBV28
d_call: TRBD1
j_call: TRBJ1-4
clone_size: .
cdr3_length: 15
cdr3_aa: CASRRTGPTNEKLFF
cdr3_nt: TGTGCCAGCAGGAGGACAGGGCCAACTAATGAAAAACTGTTTTTT

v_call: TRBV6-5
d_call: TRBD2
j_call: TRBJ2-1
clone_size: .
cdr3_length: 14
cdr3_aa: CASSPGTTYNEQFF
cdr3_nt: TGTGCCAGCAGCCCAGGGACTACCTACAATGAGCAGTTCTTC

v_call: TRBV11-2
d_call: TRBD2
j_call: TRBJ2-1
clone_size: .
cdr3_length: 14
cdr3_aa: CASSWRGSEGEQFF
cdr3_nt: TGTGCCAGCAGCTGGCGGGGGAGTGAGGGTGAGCAGTTCTTC

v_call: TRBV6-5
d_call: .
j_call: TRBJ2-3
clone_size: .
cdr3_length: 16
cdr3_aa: CASSYSGGASTDTQYF
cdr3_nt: TGTGCCAGCAGTTACTCGGGAGGAGCTAGCACAGATACGCAGTATTTT

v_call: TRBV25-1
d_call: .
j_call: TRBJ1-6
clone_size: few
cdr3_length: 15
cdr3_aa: CASSPPGGGLSPLHF
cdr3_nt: TGTGCCAGCAGTCCCCCTGGCGGGGGTTTATCACCCCTCCACTTT

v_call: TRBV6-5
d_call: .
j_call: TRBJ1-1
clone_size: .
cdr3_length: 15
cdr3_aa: CASSSSDRGPPEAFF
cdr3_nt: .

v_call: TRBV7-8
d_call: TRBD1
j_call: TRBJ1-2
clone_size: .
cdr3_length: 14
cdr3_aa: CASSLWTGGQGYTF
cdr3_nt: TGTGCCAGCAGCTTGTGGACAGGGGGGCAGGGCTACACCTTC

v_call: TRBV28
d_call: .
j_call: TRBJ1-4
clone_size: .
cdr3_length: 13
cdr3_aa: CASTSDWAGKLFF
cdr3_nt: TGTGCCAGCACCTCGGACTGGGCCGGAAAACTGTTTTTT

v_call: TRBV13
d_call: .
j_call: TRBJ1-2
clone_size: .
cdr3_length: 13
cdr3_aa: CASSLTGNSGYTF
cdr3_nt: TGTGCCAGCAGCCTAACAGGGAATTCTGGCTACACCTTC

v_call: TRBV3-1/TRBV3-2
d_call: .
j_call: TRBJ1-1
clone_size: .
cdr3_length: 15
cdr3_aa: CASSPHGGGDTEAFF
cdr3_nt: TGTGCCAGCAGCCCTCACGGGGGTGGGGACACTGAAGCTTTCTTT

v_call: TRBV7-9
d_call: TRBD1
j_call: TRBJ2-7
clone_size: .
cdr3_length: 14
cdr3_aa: CASSLGQTGTEQYF
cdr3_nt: TGTGCCAGCAGCTTAGGGCAGACAGGGACCGAGCAGTACTTC